This T cell receptor beta chain was recorded in a study of STAT5B mutations in CD4+ large granular lymphocyte leukemia. Study context: Healthy donors showed HLA-associated enrichment of the CDR3 'QG' motif.

Control samples were healthy donors' buffy coats. Generated by immunoSEQ multiplex PCR, the TCRdb table keeps only in-frame clones and is missing some. The sample includes roughly 48,000 clones, roughly 70% seen only once; the top ten take 1.5%. This clone has more than one count but fewer than ten. The germline V and J ends were trimmed by 2 bases and 1 base, with 5 bases remaining between them. In germline, CDR1 is MNHEY, CDR2 SVGAGI. This CDR3 has 13 residues. V and J are TRBV6-5 and TRBJ1-1; D gene uncertain. The sample consisted of CD4+ T cells from blood buffy coats. The clonotype originates from a human donor in good health. CDR3 coding DNA: TGTGCCAGCAGTTACGATCCGAACACTGAAGCTTTCTTT. Translating it yields CASSYDPNTEAFF.